This T cell receptor beta chain emerged from a study of T cell responses to AZD1222 COVID-19 vaccine. CDR1 SGHNT and CDR2 YENEEA come from the germline V gene. V lost 5 bases to trimming and J lost 3 bases, with 15 bases between them. CDR3 length: 15 residues. Sequencing was performed with immunoSEQ multiplex PCR; in TCRdb, only in-frame clones are kept and a portion is missing. The top ten clones hold around 10% of a sample with 95,000 to 150,000 clones, about 89% of them seen once. Study outcomes and limitations: In a largely white British group with more females than males, clonal diversity was possibly underestimated.

In this sample, this clone turned up a few times. Its antigen is unidentified. This clonotype was obtained from an adult in good health. Specimen: peripheral blood, collected on day 0 of MenACWY control vaccination. The chain joins TRBV11-3 to TRBJ2-3; a possible D gene is TRBD1 (6 bases). CDR3 nucleotides: TGTGCCAGCAGCCACCCAGGGGATCCGACAGATACGCAGTATTTT. This sequence encodes CASSHPGDPTDTQYF.